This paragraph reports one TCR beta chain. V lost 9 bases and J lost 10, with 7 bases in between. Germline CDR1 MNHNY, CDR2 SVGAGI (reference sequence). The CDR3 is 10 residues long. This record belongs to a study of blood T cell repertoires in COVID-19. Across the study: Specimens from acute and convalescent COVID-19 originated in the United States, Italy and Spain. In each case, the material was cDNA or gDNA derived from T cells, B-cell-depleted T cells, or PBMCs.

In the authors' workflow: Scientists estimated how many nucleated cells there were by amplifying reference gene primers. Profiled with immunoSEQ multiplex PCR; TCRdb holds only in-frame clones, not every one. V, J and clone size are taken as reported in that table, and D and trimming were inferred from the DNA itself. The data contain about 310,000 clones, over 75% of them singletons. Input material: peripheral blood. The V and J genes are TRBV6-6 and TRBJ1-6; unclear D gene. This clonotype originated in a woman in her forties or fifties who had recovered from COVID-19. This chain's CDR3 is CARGCSPLHF. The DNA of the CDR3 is TGTGCCAGGGGCTGCTCACCCCTCCACTTT.